The rows below give T cell receptor beta chains drawn from one sample of a study of identical twins. TCRdb re-analysed the 5' RACE reads in MiXCR, keeping a single row per CDR3 protein. Here the sample spans a few hundred thousand distinct CDR3 sequences, over 12% being singletons. The same specimen was also included in a second study, on yellow fever vaccine responses in identical twins.

The sample taken for sequencing was CD4+ T cells sorted from blood. The receptor set was obtained from a woman between 18 and 29 years old in good health. Each CDR3 is given with its conserved first and last residue.

J: TRBJ2-5
V: TRBV5-1
CDR3: CATRTSGGSLETQYF

J: TRBJ2-7
V: TRBV4-1
CDR3: CASSQDLWGGSSYEQYF

J: TRBJ1-2
V: TRBV12-3/TRBV12-4
CDR3: CASRSTGAAGYTF

J: TRBJ2-5
V: TRBV7-8
CDR3: CASSLGQGLWQETQYF

J: TRBJ1-1
V: TRBV7-8
CDR3: CASSAHRVMNTEAFF

J: TRBJ2-7
V: TRBV20-1
CDR3: CSASVAGRNYEQYF

J: TRBJ2-5
V: TRBV5-1
CDR3: CASSPTMVRETQYF

J: TRBJ2-2
V: TRBV6-2/TRBV6-3
CDR3: CASSRDVRSGELFF

J: TRBJ2-2
V: TRBV12-3/TRBV12-4
CDR3: CAICSERTSGGARPGELFF

J: TRBJ1-5
V: TRBV10-3
CDR3: CAIGTGGNQPQHF

J: TRBJ2-5
V: TRBV5-1
CDR3: CASTFQGGEKETQYF

J: TRBJ2-1
V: TRBV2
CDR3: CASSDLLLAGEYNEQFF

J: TRBJ1-5
V: TRBV5-5
CDR3: CASSLSRVGQPQHF

J: TRBJ2-3
V: TRBV20-1
CDR3: CSAHSGGADTQYF

J: TRBJ2-3
V: TRBV6-5
CDR3: CASSYQWGAGTDTQYF

J: TRBJ1-2
V: TRBV3-1
CDR3: CASSQGPEGYTF

J: TRBJ2-7
V: TRBV5-1
CDR3: CASSPKLAYEQYF

J: TRBJ1-6
V: TRBV11-2
CDR3: CASSLQGYNSPLHF

J: TRBJ2-1
V: TRBV18
CDR3: CASSPRTGRNEQFF

J: TRBJ1-1
V: TRBV12-3/TRBV12-4
CDR3: CASSLGGGLSEAFF

J: TRBJ1-1
V: TRBV9
CDR3: CASSPSPASLSYTEAFF

J: TRBJ2-1
V: TRBV20-1
CDR3: CSARGEGSNEQFF

J: TRBJ2-3
V: TRBV20-1
CDR3: CSARDRDPDTQYF

J: TRBJ2-7
V: TRBV4-1
CDR3: CASSQGDRGYEQYF

J: TRBJ1-6
V: TRBV2
CDR3: CARRRTSKDSPLHF